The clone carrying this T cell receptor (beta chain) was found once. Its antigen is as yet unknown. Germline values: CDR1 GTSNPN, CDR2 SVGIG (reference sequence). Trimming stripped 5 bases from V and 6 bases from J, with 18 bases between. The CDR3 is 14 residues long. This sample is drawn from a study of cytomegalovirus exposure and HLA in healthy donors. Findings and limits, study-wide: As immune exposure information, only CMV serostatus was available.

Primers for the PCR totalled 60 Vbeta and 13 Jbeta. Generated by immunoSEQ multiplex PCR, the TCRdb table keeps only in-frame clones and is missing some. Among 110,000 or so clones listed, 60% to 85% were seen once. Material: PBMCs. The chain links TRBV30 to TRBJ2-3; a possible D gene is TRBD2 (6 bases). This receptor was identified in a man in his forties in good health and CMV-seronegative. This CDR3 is CAWDLHGRSDTQYF. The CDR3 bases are TGTGCCTGGGACCTCCACGGGAGAAGTGATACGCAGTATTTT.